These 28 T cell receptor beta chains share one sample of origin, sequenced in a study of blood T cells in healthy people across ages. The second PCR ran about 6 to 11 cycles with a sample-barcoded 5' primer and J-beta primers. TCRdb re-derived calls from the 5' RACE reads in MiXCR, one entry per CDR3 protein. This table holds roughly 1.4 million distinct CDR3 sequences, 55% to 75% found once. Sequencing was carried out using blood. Receptors were obtained from a man aged 18 to 30 in good health.

This rearrangement joins TRBV20-1 to TRBJ1-4; weak D call: TRBD1 (6 bases). From germline, CDR1 is DFQATT and CDR2 SNEGSKA (reference sequence). The germline V and J ends were trimmed by 0 bases and 4 bases, with 21 bases remaining between them. The length of the CDR3 is 18 residues. Here the CDR3 reads CSARDMGLGGALNEKLFF. The CDR3 region has the DNA TGCAGTGCTAGAGATATGGGGTTGGGGGGCGCCCTTAATGAAAAACTGTTTTTT.

The chain is built from TRBV4-1 and TRBJ2-1, with a tentative D call TRBD2 (6 bases). Near its end, the DNA agrees better with TRBJ2-7, so the J call may be wrong. The germline V gene has CDR1 MGHRA and CDR2 YSYEKL. The CDR3 contains 16 residues. CDR3 bases: TGCGCCAGCAGCCAAGTGGGCGGGAACTCCTACAATGAGCAGTACTTC. This encodes CASSQVGGNSYNEQYF.

The V gene is TRBV15, the J gene TRBJ2-3; D uncertain. Trimming shortened V by 4 bases and J by 5 bases, and 25 bases separated the two germline ends. Per the germline V gene, CDR1 is LNHNV and CDR2 is YYDKDF (reference sequence). The CDR3 covers 18 residues. The CDR3 sequence is CATSTFLSAREDEDTQYF. Written as DNA, the CDR3 is TGTGCCACCAGCACCTTCCTGTCGGCCAGAGAAGACGAAGATACGCAGTATTTT.

This clonotype has just a few counts. The rearrangement links TRBV7-2 to TRBJ1-3; D gene unclear. The CDR3 has 15 amino acids. Germline values: CDR1 SGHTA, CDR2 FQGNSA. V was trimmed by 4 bases and J by 0 bases, leaving 10 bases between them. The DNA for the CDR3 is TGTGCCAGCAGCTCTCAGACCCTCTCTGGAAACACCATATATTTT. As protein: CASSSQTLSGNTIYF.

J is TRBJ2-7 and V is TRBV20-1; D ambiguous. Per germline, CDR1 DFQATT and CDR2 SNEGSKA (reference sequence). Trimming left V 3 bases short and J 2 bases short, with 14 bases between. The CDR3 is 14 amino acids. The CDR3 loop is CSASGAKIPYEQYF. Here the CDR3 DNA reads TGCAGTGCTAGCGGCGCCAAGATACCCTACGAGCAGTACTTC.

The chain joins TRBV30 to TRBJ2-2, with a possible D match to TRBD1 (6 bases). The germline CDR1 and CDR2 sequences are GTSNPN and SVGIG (reference sequence). There are 15 residues in the CDR3. V was shortened by 0 bases and J by 4 bases, with 12 bases between the two germline ends. DNA of the CDR3: TGTGCCTGGAGTGTACTCCCCAGGGGCACCGGGGAGCTGTTTTTT. Encoded protein: CAWSVLPRGTGELFF.

The chain joins TRBV20-1 to TRBJ1-2; maybe TRBD1 (6 bases). V was pared by 6 bases and J by 6 bases, with 20 bases between. CDR3 size: 14 residues. CDR1 is DFQATT and CDR2 is SNEGSKA in the germline V gene (reference sequence). CDR3 amino acids: CSAKDRATGDGYTF. CDR3 nucleotide sequence: TGCAGTGCGAAGGACAGAGCAACCGGGGATGGCTACACCTTC.

The chain joins TRBV4-1 to TRBJ1-1; no definite D call. The V gene's germline CDR1 is MGHRA and CDR2 YSYEKL. The V and J ends lost 1 base and 1 base respectively, with 10 bases between them. The CDR3 length is 15 residues. The CDR3 nucleotides read TGCGCCAGCAGCCAAGGGGAACGGTCGAACACTGAAGCTTTCTTT. It yields the protein CASSQGERSNTEAFF.

The V call is TRBV29-1, the J call TRBJ2-5; D ambiguous. The CDR3 is 12 residues long. Between the trimmed V and J ends, which lost 6 bases and 3 bases, there was a span of 11 bases. Germline CDR1 is SQVTM and CDR2 is ANQGSEA. CDR3 DNA sequence: TGCAGCGTGGCCGCAGACAAAGAGACCCAGTACTTC. Amino acid sequence: CSVAADKETQYF.

This clonotype was observed a handful of times. CDR3: CASSQDRTVQGRVGNQPQHF. The DNA of the CDR3 is TGCGCCAGCAGCCAAGATAGGACGGTACAGGGTAGAGTGGGCAATCAGCCCCAGCATTTT. The J gene is TRBJ1-5, the V gene TRBV4-1, with D possibly matching TRBD1 (6 bases). This CDR3 has 20 amino acids. The V gene's germline CDR1 is MGHRA and CDR2 YSYEKL. The V gene lost 0 bases and the J gene lost 2 bases, with 23 bases spanning the gap.

V gene TRBV10-3 combines with J gene TRBJ2-4; no firm D call. The end of the DNA fits TRBJ2-7 better, so the J call may be wrong. This CDR3 has 11 amino acids. CDR1 is ENHRY, CDR2 SYGVKD, per germline. The CDR3 DNA sequence: TGTGCCATCAGCCCGAGTGACGAGCAGTACTTC. Protein: CAISPSDEQYF.

CDR3 residues: CASSRGRGANSEQFF. In nucleotides, the CDR3 is TGTGCCAGCAGCCGAGGCAGGGGAGCCAACAGTGAGCAGTTCTTC. The chain couples TRBV6-5 to TRBJ2-1, with D maybe TRBD1 (6 bases). The CDR3 spans 15 residues. Per the germline V gene, CDR1 is MNHEY and CDR2 is SVGAGI. V lost 6 bases to trimming and J lost 9 bases, with 21 bases between them.

This chain joins TRBV1 and TRBJ2-5; the table's D gene call, TRBD1, was not cross checked with the DNA. TRBV1 is annotated as a pseudogene. The CDR3 consists of 18 residues. Here the CDR3 reads CTSSPPQGGGGDQETQYF. For the CDR3, the DNA is TGCACCAGCAGCCCGCCCCAAGGTGGCGGGGGAGACCAAGAGACCCAGTACTTC.

V usage is TRBV4-1 and J usage is TRBJ2-3, with TRBD1 identical over 7 bases. The germline CDR1 and CDR2 sequences are MGHRA and YSYEKL. The CDR3 consists of 17 residues. Germline trimming cut 0 bases from V and 2 bases from J; bases unmatched to any gene: 8. CDR3 in amino acids: CASSQDPGQANTDTQYF. The CDR3, as DNA: TGCGCCAGCAGCCAAGATCCCGGACAGGCGAACACAGATACGCAGTATTTT.

This sequence joins TRBV6-1 and TRBJ1-2; TRBD1 matches 8 bases. V was pared by 5 bases and J by 0 bases, with 11 bases of the junction left unmatched. The V gene's germline CDR1 is MNHNS and CDR2 SASEGT. This CDR3 is 17 amino acids long. The CDR3 coding sequence is TGTGCCAGCAGTCCACGGACAGGGAGCCACCCTAACTATGGCTACACCTTC. This sequence encodes CASSPRTGSHPNYGYTF.

This clonotype was counted between two and nine times. V gene TRBV29-1 combines with J gene TRBJ2-3, with 11 bases identical to TRBD1. The CDR3 is 15 residues long. V shed 4 bases, J shed 4 bases, and the junction held 7 bases outside the gene matches. Germline values: CDR1 SQVTM, CDR2 ANQGSEA. The CDR3 spells CSVGFGTGGPDTQYF. The CDR3 DNA reads as TGCAGCGTTGGATTTGGGACAGGGGGTCCAGATACGCAGTATTTT.

This chain joins TRBV10-2 and TRBJ2-1; unclear D gene. V was trimmed by 5 bases and J by 1 base, leaving 6 bases between them. This CDR3 region has 13 residues. The germline CDR1 and CDR2 sequences are WSHSY and SAAADI. CDR3 DNA sequence: TGCGCCAGCAGTTCGGAGTCCTACAATGAGCAGTTCTTC. Protein product: CASSSESYNEQFF.

The chain is built from TRBV19 and TRBJ2-3; perhaps TRBD1 as D (6 bases). CDR3 length equals 14 residues. V lost 8 bases and J lost 4, with 16 bases in between. Germline V gene lookup returns CDR1 LNHDA and CDR2 SQIVND (reference sequence). DNA of the CDR3: TGTGCCAGTGATCCCGGAACAGGGCCAGATACGCAGTATTTT. This sequence encodes CASDPGTGPDTQYF.

The rearrangement uses TRBV4-3 and TRBJ2-7; D remains unclear. The CDR3 spans 13 residues. V was trimmed by 4 bases and J by 3 bases, leaving 10 bases between them. The germline CDR1 and CDR2 sequences are LGHNA and YSLEER. The CDR3 reads CASSPYHGYEQYF. CDR3 in DNA: TGCGCCAGCAGCCCCTATCATGGCTACGAGCAGTACTTC.

In this sample, this clonotype turned up a few times. V is TRBV12-3 or TRBV12-4 and J is TRBJ2-7; the match to TRBD1 covers 7 bases. The CDR3 is 14 amino acids. J was trimmed by 2 bases and V by 5 bases; bases with no gene match: 6. The CDR3 spells CASSPDRFPYEQYF. DNA for the CDR3: TGTGCCAGCAGTCCGGACAGGTTCCCCTACGAGCAGTACTTC.

This clonotype was detected a few times. The V call is TRBV12-3 or TRBV12-4, the J call TRBJ2-7, with D perhaps being TRBD1 or TRBD2 (5 bases each). CDR3 size: 14 residues. V shed 2 bases and J shed 7 bases, with 15 bases lying between them. CDR3 sequence (DNA): TGTGCCAGCAGTTTAAGGGCCCGGGACGGTGAGCAGTACTTC. Protein sequence: CASSLRARDGEQYF.

This chain links TRBV14 with TRBJ2-7; D uncertain. The CDR3 is 15 residues long. Germline lookup yields CDR1 SGHDN and CDR2 FVKESK. V was cut by 2 bases and J by 1 base, with 12 bases left in between. CDR3 sequence (DNA): TGTGCCAGCAGCCAATACATAACAGTATCCTACGAGCAGTACTTC. Its translation: CASSQYITVSYEQYF.

The V and J genes are TRBV4-1 and TRBJ1-4; D not certain. Germline CDR1 reads MGHRA; CDR2 reads YSYEKL. CDR3 length: 14 residues. V lost 1 base and J lost 11, with 14 bases in between. The CDR3 coding sequence is TGCGCCAGCAGCCAAGGACCGGACGGGCGGAAACTGTTTTTT. This sequence encodes CASSQGPDGRKLFF.

This sequence joins TRBV6-4 and TRBJ2-7; D is unclear. The CDR3 contains 12 residues. The V end lost 0 bases, the J end lost 6 bases, and 6 bases lay between the germline ends. Per the germline V gene, CDR1 is MRHNA and CDR2 is SNTAGT. The CDR3 reads CASSDSRGEQYF. The CDR3 region has the DNA TGTGCCAGCAGTGACTCCAGAGGCGAGCAGTACTTC.

This chain joins TRBV7-9 and TRBJ1-6; D gene uncertain. The V end lost 5 bases, the J end lost 9 bases, and 14 bases lay between the germline ends. This CDR3 comprises 14 residues. Germline assignment: CDR1 SEHNR and CDR2 FQNEAQ (reference sequence). CDR3 amino acids: CASSTINLVSPLHF. Here the CDR3 DNA reads TGTGCCAGCAGCACCATAAACTTGGTTTCACCCCTCCACTTT.

Here the CDR3 reads CASSAVGTGNQPQHF. CDR3 DNA: TGTGCCAGCAGCGCGGTAGGAACGGGCAATCAGCCCCAGCATTTT. This chain links TRBV7-8 with TRBJ1-5; D is unclear. The ends were cut back, 5 bases at V and 2 bases at J, with 13 bases in the middle. The CDR3 is 15 residues long. In germline, CDR1 is SGHVS, CDR2 FQNEAQ.

This clonotype was counted between two and nine times. The chain is built from TRBV29-1 and TRBJ1-1; D call uncertain. Germline V CDR1 and CDR2: SQVTM, ANQGSEA. The CDR3 totals 13 residues. Trimming took off 8 bases at V and 0 bases at J, with 13 bases between the two ends. The CDR3 loop reads CSFIQLMNTEAFF. For the CDR3, the DNA is TGCAGCTTCATACAGCTCATGAACACTGAAGCTTTCTTT.

The J gene is TRBJ1-6, the V gene TRBV25-1, with no clear D. V was pared by 3 bases and J by 17 bases, with 8 bases between. The CDR3 runs to 10 residues. Looked up from germline, CDR1 is MGHDK and CDR2 is SYGVNS. The CDR3: CASSDRSVHF. The CDR3 DNA sequence: TGTGCCAGCAGTGATCGGAGTGTCCACTTT.